One and the same sample provided the 24 T cell receptor beta chains below, sequenced in a study of cytomegalovirus exposure and HLA in healthy donors. 13 Jbeta primers and 60 Vbeta primers were used for the PCR. Profiled with immunoSEQ multiplex PCR; TCRdb holds only in-frame clones, not every one. Altogether fewer than 200,000 clones are present, about four fifths being singletons, with the ten largest covering approximately 1.7%. Sample: PBMCs. The receptors were sampled from a man in his forties in good health and CMV-seropositive.

The gene calls are TRBV11-2 and TRBJ1-5, with 7 bases lining up with TRBD1. The trim removed 8 bases at V and 6 bases at J, leaving 7 bases unmatched. From germline, CDR1 is SGHAT and CDR2 FQNNGV. The CDR3 totals 13 residues. The CDR3: CASPTGSGQPQHF. As DNA, the CDR3 is TGTGCCAGCCCGACAGGGTCGGGTCAGCCCCAGCATTTT.

CDR3 DNA sequence: TGTGCCAGCAGCTTAAGAGGGACGGGAGATAATGAGCAGTTCTTC. It translates to CASSLRGTGDNEQFF. The chain joins TRBV11-3 to TRBJ2-1, with a tentative D call TRBD2 (6 bases). The germline CDR1 and CDR2 sequences are SGHNT and YENEEA. The CDR3 is 15 residues long. V lost 2 bases, J lost 7 bases, and 15 bases lay in between.

The chain has TRBV2 and TRBJ1-4, with D maybe TRBD1 (6 bases). The CDR3 runs to 14 residues. Germline V gene lookup returns CDR1 SNHLY and CDR2 FYNNEI. V shed 7 bases and J shed 8 bases, with 17 bases lying between them. The CDR3 DNA reads as TGTGCCAGCAAGTTACAGGGCGGTTGGGAAAAACTGTTTTTT. Protein: CASKLQGGWEKLFF. Looking up the rest from reference TRBV2 and TRBJ1-4 gives the full variable domain: EPEVTQTPSHQVTQMGQEVILRCVPISNHLYFYWYRQILGQKVEFLVSFYNNEISEKSEIFDDQFSVERPDGSNFTLKIRSTKLEDSAMYFCASKLQGGWEKLFFGSGTQLSVL.

This clone has just one count. The V gene is TRBV9, the J gene TRBJ1-2, with D tentatively TRBD1 (5 bases). CDR3 size: 16 residues. V was cut by 3 bases and J by 4 bases, with 19 bases left in between. Germline V gives CDR1 SGDLS, CDR2 YYNGEE. The CDR3 DNA reads TGTGCCAGCAGCGGAGTTTGGACAACGATTTCCTATGGCTACACCTTC. Its translation is CASSGVWTTISYGYTF.

J is TRBJ1-2 and V is TRBV9; 8 positions match TRBD1. The germline V gene encodes CDR1 SGDLS and CDR2 YYNGEE. V lost 2 bases, J lost 3 bases, and 12 bases stayed unmatched. There are 17 residues in the CDR3. The CDR3 loop is CASSVPVQGGEDYGYTF. For the CDR3, the DNA is TGTGCCAGCAGCGTCCCTGTACAGGGGGGGGAAGACTATGGCTACACCTTC.

The V call is TRBV18, the J call TRBJ1-5, with 7 bases lining up with TRBD1. The CDR3 has 16 residues. The germline CDR1 and CDR2 sequences are KGHSH and LQKENI. Trimming cost V 6 bases and J 0 bases; bases outside gene matches: 8. The CDR3 bases are TGTGCCAGCTCGGCCGGGACAGCGCATAGCAATCAGCCCCAGCATTTT. Its translation is CASSAGTAHSNQPQHF. Filled out from reference TRBV18 and TRBJ1-5, the complete variable domain reads NAGVMQNPRHLVRRRGQEARLRCSPMKGHSHVYWYRQLPEEGLKFMVYLQKENIIDESGMPKERFSAEFPKEGPSILRIQQVVRGDSAAYFCASSAGTAHSNQPQHFGDGTRLSIL.

The CDR3 DNA follows: TGTGCCAGCGAAACAGACAGGGTAGGCAATGAGCAGTTCTTC. Translation gives CASETDRVGNEQFF. The rearrangement uses TRBV25-1 and TRBJ2-1; 7 nucleotides agree with TRBD1. Trimming removed 8 bases from V and 6 bases from J; junction bases left unmatched: 10. The CDR3 has 14 amino acids. Germline V lookup: CDR1 MGHDK, CDR2 SYGVNS.

The chain employs TRBV7-2 and TRBJ2-1; perhaps TRBD1 as D (6 bases). From germline, CDR1 is SGHTA and CDR2 FQGNSA. Trimming pared 5 bases from V and 7 bases from J, leaving 15 bases between. The CDR3 totals 14 residues. In DNA, the CDR3 is TGTGCCAGCAGCAAAATCAGGGGTCATAATGAGCAGTTCTTC. Residues: CASSKIRGHNEQFF.

This clone has just a few counts. V and J are TRBV10-3 and TRBJ1-1; no firm D call. V was shortened by 5 bases and J by 0 bases, with 7 bases between the two germline ends. Germline V lookup: CDR1 ENHRY, CDR2 SYGVKD. The CDR3 is 13 residues long. The CDR3 here is CAISLSMNTEAFF. CDR3 coding DNA: TGTGCCATCAGTCTGAGCATGAACACTGAAGCTTTCTTT.

The J gene is TRBJ2-4, the V gene TRBV11-3, with a weak D call TRBD1 (6 bases). Trimming took off 5 bases at V and 9 bases at J, with 14 bases between the two ends. This CDR3 spans 13 amino acids. Per the germline V gene, CDR1 is SGHNT and CDR2 is YENEEA. As DNA, the CDR3 is TGTGCCAGCAGCGTAAACAGGGATAGCATTCAGTACTTC. Translation: CASSVNRDSIQYF.

This chain links TRBV6-5 with TRBJ2-5; a weak D match, TRBD2 (5 bases). From germline, CDR1 is MNHEY and CDR2 SVGAGI. The CDR3 sequence is 15 residues long. V was pared by 5 bases and J by 4 bases, with 17 bases between. The CDR3, as DNA: TGTGCCAGCAGTACTCCCCGGACTGGGAGAGAGACCCAGTACTTC. Protein: CASSTPRTGRETQYF.

This rearrangement joins TRBV2 to TRBJ2-1, with TRBD2 matching 10 bases. The CDR3 extends over 15 amino acids. Germline CDR1 reads SNHLY; CDR2 reads FYNNEI. V was pared by 6 bases and J by 9 bases, with 11 bases of the junction left unmatched. The DNA of the CDR3 is TGTGCCAGCAGCTTTACCGGGACTAGCGTTAGTGAGCAGTTCTTC. Protein product: CASSFTGTSVSEQFF. Full variable domain (outside the CDR3, taken from reference TRBV2 and TRBJ2-1): EPEVTQTPSHQVTQMGQEVILRCVPISNHLYFYWYRQILGQKVEFLVSFYNNEISEKSEIFDDQFSVERPDGSNFTLKIRSTKLEDSAMYFCASSFTGTSVSEQFFGPGTRLTVL.

The chain is built from TRBV6-1 and TRBJ2-7; 11 positions match TRBD2. J lost 6 bases, V lost 10 bases, and 14 bases had no gene match. CDR3 length equals 15 residues. Per the germline V gene, CDR1 is MNHNS and CDR2 is SASEGT. Here the CDR3 DNA reads TGTGCCACGGCCCCCATGACTAGCGGGAATGGCGAGCAGTACTTC. This encodes CATAPMTSGNGEQYF.

V gene TRBV29-1 combines with J gene TRBJ1-2; D is unclear. This CDR3 is 13 amino acids long. CDR1 SQVTM and CDR2 ANQGSEA come from the germline V gene. The ends were cut back, 1 base at V and 6 bases at J, with 12 bases in the middle. CDR3 DNA: TGCAGCGTTGAAGTTGACTTTGTTGATGGCTACACCTTC. This codes for CSVEVDFVDGYTF. Full variable domain (rest looked up from reference TRBV29-1 and TRBJ1-2): SAVISQKPSRDICQRGTSLTIQCQVDSQVTMMFWYRQQPGQSLTLIATANQGSEATYESGFVIDKFPISRPNLTFSTLTVSNMSPEDSSIYLCSVEVDFVDGYTFGSGTRLTVV.

The V call is TRBV5-1, the J call TRBJ2-6; D is possibly TRBD2 (6 bases). V was shortened by 4 bases and J by 4 bases, with 21 bases between the two germline ends. The germline V gene encodes CDR1 SGHRS and CDR2 YFSETQ. The CDR3 sequence is 18 residues long. The CDR3 is CASSPGRSELTGANVLTF. In DNA form, the CDR3 reads TGCGCCAGCAGCCCGGGGAGGAGCGAGTTGACCGGGGCCAACGTCCTGACTTTC.

The chain combines TRBV7-9 with TRBJ2-5; 10 bases map to TRBD1. CDR1 and CDR2 from the germline V gene are SEHNR and FQNEAQ (reference sequence). The J segment lost 0 bases and the V segment lost 5 bases, leaving 15 bases of the junction unmatched. This CDR3 has 19 amino acids. CDR3 protein: CASSPDPGQGQGYQETQYF. CDR3 in DNA: TGTGCCAGCAGCCCCGATCCGGGACAGGGACAGGGGTACCAAGAGACCCAGTACTTC.

The chain carries TRBV18 and TRBJ1-1; D not resolved. The germline V gene has CDR1 KGHSH and CDR2 LQKENI. Trimming removed 5 bases from V and 1 base from J, with 8 bases in between. This CDR3 spans 13 amino acids. CDR3 residues: CASSDRQNTEAFF. CDR3 nucleotides: TGTGCCAGCTCAGATCGACAGAACACTGAAGCTTTCTTT. Together with reference TRBV18 and TRBJ1-1, the CDR3 gives the full variable domain: NAGVMQNPRHLVRRRGQEARLRCSPMKGHSHVYWYRQLPEEGLKFMVYLQKENIIDESGMPKERFSAEFPKEGPSILRIQQVVRGDSAAYFCASSDRQNTEAFFGQGTRLTVV.

CDR3 protein: CASSVGLAVYNEQFF. The CDR3 nucleotides are TGTGCCAGCAGCGTAGGCCTAGCGGTTTACAATGAGCAGTTCTTC. The chain carries TRBV9 and TRBJ2-1; 7 positions match TRBD2. The CDR3 runs to 15 residues. V was pared by 0 bases and J by 4 bases, with 4 bases of the junction left unmatched. Germline-derived CDR1 and CDR2 are SGDLS and YYNGEE.

The chain employs TRBV19 and TRBJ2-7; D is perhaps TRBD1 (5 bases). The V end lost 4 bases, the J end lost 2 bases, and 12 bases lay between the germline ends. The CDR3 is made up of 14 amino acids. Germline assignment: CDR1 LNHDA and CDR2 SQIVND (reference sequence). CDR3 DNA: TGTGCCAGTAGTACCCAGGGATTACCCTACGAGCAGTACTTC. This translates into CASSTQGLPYEQYF. The variable domain in full, with the rest retrieved from reference TRBV19 and TRBJ2-7, is DGGITQSPKYLFRKEGQNVTLSCEQNLNHDAMYWYRQDPGQGLRLIYYSQIVNDFQKGDIAEGYSVSREKKESFPLTVTSAQKNPTAFYLCASSTQGLPYEQYFGPGTRLTVT.

This chain uses TRBV7-9 with TRBJ2-1; 13 bases agree with TRBD2. Germline CDR1 reads SEHNR; CDR2 reads FQNEAQ (reference sequence). V lost 4 bases to trimming and J lost 4 bases; unmatched junction nucleotides: 7. The CDR3 contains 17 residues. The CDR3 coding sequence is TGTGCCAGCAGCTCCGGACTAGCGGGAGAGTTTTACAATGAGCAGTTCTTC. Translation gives CASSSGLAGEFYNEQFF.

The genes are TRBV7-2 and TRBJ2-1, with D hard to call. Trimming took 5 bases from V and 6 from J, leaving 8 bases between them. Germline CDR1 reads SGHTA; CDR2 reads FQGNSA. This CDR3 is built from 12 residues. CDR3 loop: CASSPTVNEQFF. CDR3 DNA: TGTGCCAGCAGCCCGACTGTCAATGAGCAGTTCTTC.

J is TRBJ2-2 and V is TRBV7-3, with 8 bases aligning to TRBD2. Germline V gene data show CDR1 as SGHTA and CDR2 as FQGTGA. This CDR3 has 13 residues. J gave up 7 bases and V 5 bases, and 3 bases lay outside the gene matches. Here the CDR3 DNA reads TGTGCCAGCAGCCCGACTAGCGTCGGGGAGCTGTTTTTT. It encodes CASSPTSVGELFF.

The chain combines TRBV28 with TRBJ2-5; unclear D gene. This CDR3 contains 12 residues. V dropped 0 bases and J dropped 8 bases, with 7 bases sitting between them. Per the germline V gene, CDR1 is MDHEN and CDR2 is SYDVKM. The CDR3 here is CASSLWSSTQYF. In DNA form, the CDR3 reads TGTGCCAGCAGTTTATGGAGTAGCACCCAGTACTTC.

The V call is TRBV27, the J call TRBJ2-3; 7 nucleotides match TRBD2. Germline V gene data show CDR1 as MNHEY and CDR2 as SMNVEV (reference sequence). The CDR3 runs 13 residues. V was clipped by 10 bases and J by 4 bases; unmatched bases: 8. CDR3 in amino acids: CATWGGEADTQYF. The CDR3, as DNA: TGTGCCACCTGGGGGGGTGAGGCAGATACGCAGTATTTT.